Below, 8 T cell receptor beta chains from the same sample are listed, as sequenced in a study of identical twins (TCRdb year 2016). The protocol used for the library was 5' RACE. Sequencing was performed on an Illumina HiSeq 2000. The public reads were reanalyzed by TCRdb: fastp trimming at Q25, MiXCR alignment, in-frame beta chains only. Each entry is one CDR3 protein sequence, shown with its most common DNA and genes. The sample profile shows approximately 410,000 distinct CDR3 sequences; around a sixth of them were found once. The ten largest account for roughly an eighth of the sample. The source material was naive T cells sorted from blood. This specimen's cell subset or site label, interpreted: cells isolated with a human naive T-cell isolation kit. These receptors were obtained from a man aged 50-60 years in good health.

The CDR3, as DNA: TGTGCCAGCAGCTTAGTGACAGGAACCTACGAGCAGTACTTC. This gives the protein CASSLVTGTYEQYF. The chain couples TRBV11-2 to TRBJ2-7, with D perhaps matching TRBD1 (6 bases). The V end lost 1 base, the J end lost 2 bases, and 9 bases lay between the germline ends. Per the germline V gene, CDR1 is SGHAT and CDR2 is FQNNGV. This CDR3 is 14 amino acids long.

This clonotype was recorded a few times. The chain links TRBV29-1 to TRBJ2-7, with 13 bases aligning to TRBD2. Trimming cost V 6 bases and J 9 bases; bases outside gene matches: 8. The CDR3 is 13 amino acids. Per the germline V gene, CDR1 is SQVTM and CDR2 is ANQGSEA. The chain's CDR3 is CSVPGLAGEGQYF. CDR3 in DNA: TGCAGCGTCCCAGGACTAGCGGGAGAGGGGCAGTACTTC.

V and J are TRBV12-3 or TRBV12-4 and TRBJ2-1, with 7 bases lining up with TRBD2. V trimming: 3 bases; J trimming: 8 bases; junction bases outside the gene matches: 7. CDR3 size: 14 residues. The CDR3 bases are TGTGCCAGCAGTTTTTTCAGACTAGCCCATGAGCAGTTCTTC. It is translated as CASSFFRLAHEQFF.

The V gene is TRBV6-2 or TRBV6-3, the J gene TRBJ2-6; D might be TRBD1 or TRBD2, each matching 6 bases. Germline lookup yields CDR1 MNHEY and CDR2 SVGEGT. Trimming shortened V by 0 bases and J by 4 bases, and 19 bases separated the two germline ends. CDR3 size: 19 residues. CDR3 DNA: TGTGCCAGCAGTTACTCGGGGGGCGACGACTGGATAGGGGCCAACGTCCTGACTTTC. This encodes CASSYSGGDDWIGANVLTF.

The rearrangement uses TRBV7-9 and TRBJ2-1; the match to TRBD1 covers 7 bases. The junction had 6 bases not matched to a gene; V was cut back by 1 base and J by 6 bases. CDR1 and CDR2 (germline): SEHNR, FQNEAQ (reference sequence). This CDR3 region has 15 residues. This chain's CDR3 is CASSLGGGRLNEQFF. As DNA, the CDR3 is TGTGCCAGCAGCTTAGGAGGGGGCAGGCTCAATGAGCAGTTCTTC. Using reference TRBV7-9 and TRBJ2-1 for the parts outside the CDR3, the full variable domain is DTGVSQNPRHKITKRGQNVTFRCDPISEHNRLYWYRQTLGQGPEFLTYFQNEAQLEKSRLLSDRFSAERPKGSFSTLEIQRTEQGDSAMYLCASSLGGGRLNEQFFGPGTRLTVL.

In this sample, this clonotype turned up many times. The chain is built from TRBV29-1 and TRBJ1-1, with 9 bases matching TRBD1. This CDR3 has 13 residues. Germline CDR1 and CDR2: SQVTM and ANQGSEA. The ends lost 6 bases at V and 0 bases at J; junction bases unmatched: 2. The CDR3 region is CSVTGGMNTEAFF. The CDR3, as DNA: TGCAGCGTCACAGGGGGCATGAACACTGAAGCTTTCTTT.

V and J are TRBV5-6 and TRBJ2-1, with D hard to call. The CDR3 contains 13 residues. V gave up 0 bases and J gave up 4 bases, with 5 bases separating them. Germline V CDR1 and CDR2: SGHDT, YYEEEE. The CDR3 protein is CASSLGMYNEQFF. CDR3 coding DNA: TGTGCCAGCAGCTTGGGGATGTACAATGAGCAGTTCTTC.

V gene TRBV20-1 combines with J gene TRBJ1-1; unclear D gene. CDR1 DFQATT and CDR2 SNEGSKA come from the germline V gene (reference sequence). This CDR3 comprises 15 residues. Between the trimmed V and J ends, which lost 4 bases and 0 bases, there was a span of 15 bases. As DNA, the CDR3 is TGCAGTGCTAAGCCTAGCCTCGGGATGAACACTGAAGCTTTCTTT. Translation gives CSAKPSLGMNTEAFF.